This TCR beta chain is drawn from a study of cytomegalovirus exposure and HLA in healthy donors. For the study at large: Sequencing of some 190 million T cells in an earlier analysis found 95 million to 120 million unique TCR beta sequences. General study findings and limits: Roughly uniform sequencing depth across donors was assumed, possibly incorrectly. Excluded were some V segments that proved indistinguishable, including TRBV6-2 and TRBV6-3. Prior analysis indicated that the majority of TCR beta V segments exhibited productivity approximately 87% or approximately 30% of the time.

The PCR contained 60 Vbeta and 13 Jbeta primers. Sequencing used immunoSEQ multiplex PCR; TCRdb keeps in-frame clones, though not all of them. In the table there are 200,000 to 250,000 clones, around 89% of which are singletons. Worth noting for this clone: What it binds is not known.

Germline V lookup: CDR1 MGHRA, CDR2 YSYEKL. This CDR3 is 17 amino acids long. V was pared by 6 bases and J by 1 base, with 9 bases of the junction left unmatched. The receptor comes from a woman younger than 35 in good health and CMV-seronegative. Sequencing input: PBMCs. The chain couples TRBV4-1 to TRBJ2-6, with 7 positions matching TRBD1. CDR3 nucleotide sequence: TGCGCCAGCAGGGAGACAGGGACACTATCTGGGGCCAACGTCCTGACTTTC. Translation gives CASRETGTLSGANVLTF.